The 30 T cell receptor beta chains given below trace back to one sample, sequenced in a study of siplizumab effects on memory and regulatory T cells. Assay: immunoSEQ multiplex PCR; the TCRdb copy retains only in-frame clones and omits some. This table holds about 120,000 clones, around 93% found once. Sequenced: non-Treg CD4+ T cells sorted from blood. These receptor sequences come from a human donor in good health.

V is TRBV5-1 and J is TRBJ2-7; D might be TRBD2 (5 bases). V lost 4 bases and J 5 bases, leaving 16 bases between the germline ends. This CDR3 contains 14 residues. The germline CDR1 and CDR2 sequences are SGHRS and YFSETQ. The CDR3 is CASSLGRGDDEQYF. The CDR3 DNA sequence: TGCGCCAGCAGCCTAGGACGGGGTGACGACGAGCAGTACTTC.

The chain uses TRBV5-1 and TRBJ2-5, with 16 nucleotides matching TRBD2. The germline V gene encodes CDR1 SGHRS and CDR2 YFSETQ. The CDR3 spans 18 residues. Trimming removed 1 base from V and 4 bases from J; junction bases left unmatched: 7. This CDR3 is CASSLPGLAGGHGETQYF. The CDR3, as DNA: TGCGCCAGCAGCTTGCCGGGACTAGCGGGGGGGCATGGAGAGACCCAGTACTTC.

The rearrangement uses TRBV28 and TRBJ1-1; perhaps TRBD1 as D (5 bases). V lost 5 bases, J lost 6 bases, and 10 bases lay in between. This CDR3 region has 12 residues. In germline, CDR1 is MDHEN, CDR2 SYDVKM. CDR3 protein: CASSLGGAEAFF. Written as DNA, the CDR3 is TGTGCCAGCAGTCTTGGGGGTGCTGAAGCTTTCTTT.

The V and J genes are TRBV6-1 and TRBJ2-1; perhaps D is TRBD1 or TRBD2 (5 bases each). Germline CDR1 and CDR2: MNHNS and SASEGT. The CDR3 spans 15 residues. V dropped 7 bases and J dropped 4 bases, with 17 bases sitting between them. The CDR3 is CASISGRLPYNEQFF. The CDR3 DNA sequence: TGTGCCAGCATTTCGGGACGCTTACCTTACAATGAGCAGTTCTTC.

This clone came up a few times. The CDR3 reads CASSPSGGYQETQYF. The CDR3 bases are TGTGCCAGCAGCCCTAGCGGGGGGTACCAAGAGACCCAGTACTTC. This chain links TRBV6-5 with TRBJ2-5, with 11 bases that match TRBD2. CDR1 is MNHEY, CDR2 SVGAGI, per germline. The CDR3 sequence is 15 residues long. The V segment lost 6 bases and the J segment 0 bases; nucleotides outside the gene matches: 3.

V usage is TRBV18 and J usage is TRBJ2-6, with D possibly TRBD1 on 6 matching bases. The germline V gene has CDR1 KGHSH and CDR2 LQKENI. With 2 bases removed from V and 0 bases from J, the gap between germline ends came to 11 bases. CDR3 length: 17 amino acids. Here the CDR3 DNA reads TGTGCCAGCTCACCATTTACAGGGAACTCTGGGGCCAACGTCCTGACTTTC. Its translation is CASSPFTGNSGANVLTF.

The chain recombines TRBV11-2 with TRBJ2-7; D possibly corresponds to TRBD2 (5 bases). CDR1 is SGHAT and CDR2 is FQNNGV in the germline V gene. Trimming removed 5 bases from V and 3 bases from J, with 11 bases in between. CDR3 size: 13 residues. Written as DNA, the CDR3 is TGTGCCAGCAGCCTTAGGAGGAGCTACGAGCAGTACTTC. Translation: CASSLRRSYEQYF.

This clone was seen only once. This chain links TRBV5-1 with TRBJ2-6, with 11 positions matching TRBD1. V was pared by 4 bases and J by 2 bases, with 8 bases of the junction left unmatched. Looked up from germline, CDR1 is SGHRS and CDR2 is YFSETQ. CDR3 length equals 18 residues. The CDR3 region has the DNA TGCGCCAGCAGCCCAAGGACAGGGGGCGCCGCTGGGGCCAACGTCCTGACTTTC. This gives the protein CASSPRTGGAAGANVLTF.

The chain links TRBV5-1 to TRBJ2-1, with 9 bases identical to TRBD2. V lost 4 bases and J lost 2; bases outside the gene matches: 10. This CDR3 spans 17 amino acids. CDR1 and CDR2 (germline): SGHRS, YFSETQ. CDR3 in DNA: TGCGCCAGCAGCCCCATTGTCGGCGGGGGGGCCTACAATGAGCAGTTCTTC. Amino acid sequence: CASSPIVGGGAYNEQFF.

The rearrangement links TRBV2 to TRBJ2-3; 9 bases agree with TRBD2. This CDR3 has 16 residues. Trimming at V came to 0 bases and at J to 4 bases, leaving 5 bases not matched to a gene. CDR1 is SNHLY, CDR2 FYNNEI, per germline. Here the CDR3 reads CASSEARLAGPDTQYF. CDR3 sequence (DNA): TGTGCCAGCAGTGAAGCTCGGCTAGCGGGGCCAGATACGCAGTATTTT.

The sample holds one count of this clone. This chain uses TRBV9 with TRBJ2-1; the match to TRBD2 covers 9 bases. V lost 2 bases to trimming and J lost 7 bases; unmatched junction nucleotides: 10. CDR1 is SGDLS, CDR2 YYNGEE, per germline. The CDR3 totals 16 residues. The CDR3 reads CASSVGLAGGRNEQFF. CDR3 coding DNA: TGTGCCAGCAGCGTGGGTCTCGCGGGGGGGCGGAATGAGCAGTTCTTC.

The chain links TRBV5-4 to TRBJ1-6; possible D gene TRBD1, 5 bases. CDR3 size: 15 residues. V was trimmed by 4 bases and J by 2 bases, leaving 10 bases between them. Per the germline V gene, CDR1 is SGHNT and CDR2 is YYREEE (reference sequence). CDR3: CASSAGDPYNSPLHF. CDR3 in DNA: TGTGCCAGCAGCGCGGGGGACCCCTATAATTCACCCCTCCACTTT.

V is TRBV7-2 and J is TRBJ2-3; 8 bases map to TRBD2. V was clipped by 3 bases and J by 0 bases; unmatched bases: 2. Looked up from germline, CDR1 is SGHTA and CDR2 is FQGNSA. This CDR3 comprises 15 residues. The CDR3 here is CASSFRGGSTDTQYF. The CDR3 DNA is TGTGCCAGCAGCTTCCGGGGGGGGAGCACAGATACGCAGTATTTT.

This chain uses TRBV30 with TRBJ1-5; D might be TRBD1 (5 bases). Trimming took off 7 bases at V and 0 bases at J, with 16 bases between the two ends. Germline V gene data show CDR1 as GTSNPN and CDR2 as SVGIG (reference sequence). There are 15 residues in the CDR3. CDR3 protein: CALSRGRPSNQPQHF. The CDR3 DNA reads TGTGCCTTATCGAGGGGAAGACCTAGCAATCAGCCCCAGCATTTT.

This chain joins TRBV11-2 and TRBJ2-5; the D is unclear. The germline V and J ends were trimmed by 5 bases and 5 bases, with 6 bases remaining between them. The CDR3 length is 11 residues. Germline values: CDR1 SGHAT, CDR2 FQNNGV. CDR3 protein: CASSTAETQYF. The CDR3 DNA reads TGTGCCAGCAGCACCGCGGAGACCCAGTACTTC. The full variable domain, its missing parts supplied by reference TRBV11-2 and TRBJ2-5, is EAGVAQSPRYKIIEKRQSVAFWCNPISGHATLYWYQQILGQGPKLLIQFQNNGVVDDSQLPKDRFSAERLKGVDSTLKIQPAKLEDSAVYLCASSTAETQYFGPGTRLLVL.

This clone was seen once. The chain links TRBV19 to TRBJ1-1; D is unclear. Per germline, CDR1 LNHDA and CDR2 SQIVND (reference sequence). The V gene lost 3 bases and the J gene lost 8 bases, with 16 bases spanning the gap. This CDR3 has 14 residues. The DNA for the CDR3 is TGTGCCAGTAGTATTCAAGGAGGGAAGGGAGAAGCTTTCTTT. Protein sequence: CASSIQGGKGEAFF.

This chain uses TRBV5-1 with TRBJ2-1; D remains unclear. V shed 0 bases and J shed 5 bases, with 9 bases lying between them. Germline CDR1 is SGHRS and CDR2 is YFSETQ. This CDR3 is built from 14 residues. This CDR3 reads CASSLDTTNNEQFF. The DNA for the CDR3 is TGCGCCAGCAGCTTGGACACAACTAACAATGAGCAGTTCTTC.

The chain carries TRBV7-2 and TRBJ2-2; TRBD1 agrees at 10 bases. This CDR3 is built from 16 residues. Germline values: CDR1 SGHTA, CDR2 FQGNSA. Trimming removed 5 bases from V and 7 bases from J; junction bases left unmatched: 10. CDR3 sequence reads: CASSGNPTGGGGELFF. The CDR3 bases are TGTGCCAGCAGCGGAAACCCGACAGGGGGCGGCGGGGAGCTGTTTTTT.

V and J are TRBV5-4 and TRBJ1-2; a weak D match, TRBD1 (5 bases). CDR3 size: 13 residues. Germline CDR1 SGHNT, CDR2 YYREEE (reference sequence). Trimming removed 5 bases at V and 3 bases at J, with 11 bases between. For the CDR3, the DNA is TGTGCCAGCAGGCCGGGGGGAGACTATGGCTACACCTTC. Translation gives CASRPGGDYGYTF.

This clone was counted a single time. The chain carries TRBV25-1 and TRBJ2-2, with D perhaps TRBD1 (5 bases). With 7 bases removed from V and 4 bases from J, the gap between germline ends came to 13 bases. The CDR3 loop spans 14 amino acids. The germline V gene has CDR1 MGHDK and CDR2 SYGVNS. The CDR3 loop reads CASTPQGTTGELFF. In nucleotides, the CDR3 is TGTGCCAGCACTCCCCAGGGAACCACCGGGGAGCTGTTTTTT.

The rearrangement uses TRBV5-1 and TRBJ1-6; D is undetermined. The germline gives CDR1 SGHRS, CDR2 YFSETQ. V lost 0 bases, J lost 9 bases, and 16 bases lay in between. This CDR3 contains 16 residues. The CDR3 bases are TGCGCCAGCAGCTTGGCTCGGGCGGGAATGGGTTCACCCCTCCACTTT. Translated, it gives CASSLARAGMGSPLHF.

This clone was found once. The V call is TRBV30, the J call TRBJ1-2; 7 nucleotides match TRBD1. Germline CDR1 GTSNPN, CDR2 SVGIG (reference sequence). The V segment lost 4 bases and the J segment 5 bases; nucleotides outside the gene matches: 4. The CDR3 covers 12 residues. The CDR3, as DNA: TGTGCCTGGACAGGGGGGTTGTATGGCTACACCTTC. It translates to CAWTGGLYGYTF.

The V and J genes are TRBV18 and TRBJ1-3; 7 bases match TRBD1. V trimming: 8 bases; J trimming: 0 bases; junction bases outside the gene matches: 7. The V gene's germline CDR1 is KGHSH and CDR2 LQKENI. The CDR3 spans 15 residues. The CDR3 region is CASHGQANSGNTIYF. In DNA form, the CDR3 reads TGTGCCAGCCACGGACAGGCGAACTCTGGAAACACCATATATTTT.

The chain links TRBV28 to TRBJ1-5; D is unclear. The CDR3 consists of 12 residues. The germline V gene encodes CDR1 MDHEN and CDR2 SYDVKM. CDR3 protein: CAIRESNQPQHF. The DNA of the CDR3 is TGTGCTATCCGGGAGAGCAATCAGCCCCAGCATTTT.

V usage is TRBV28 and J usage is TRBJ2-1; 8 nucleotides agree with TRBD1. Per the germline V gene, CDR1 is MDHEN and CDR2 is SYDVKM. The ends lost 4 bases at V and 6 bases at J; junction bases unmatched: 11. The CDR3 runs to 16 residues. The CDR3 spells CASSSTRGTGSNEQFF. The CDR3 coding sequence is TGTGCCAGCAGTTCAACCCGAGGGACAGGTAGCAATGAGCAGTTCTTC.

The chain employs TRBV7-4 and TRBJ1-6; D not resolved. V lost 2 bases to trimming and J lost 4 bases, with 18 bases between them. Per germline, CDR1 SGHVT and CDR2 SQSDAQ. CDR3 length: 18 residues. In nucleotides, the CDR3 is TGTGCCAGCAGCTTAAGAGGTCCAGATTCCTCTTATAATTCACCCCTCCACTTT. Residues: CASSLRGPDSSYNSPLHF.

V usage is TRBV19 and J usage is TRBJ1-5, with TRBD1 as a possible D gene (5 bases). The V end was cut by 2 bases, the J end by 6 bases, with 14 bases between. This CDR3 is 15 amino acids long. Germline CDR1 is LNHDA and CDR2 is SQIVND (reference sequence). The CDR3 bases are TGTGCCAGTAGTATACCCCTCGCAGGGAGTCAGCCCCAGCATTTT. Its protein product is CASSIPLAGSQPQHF.

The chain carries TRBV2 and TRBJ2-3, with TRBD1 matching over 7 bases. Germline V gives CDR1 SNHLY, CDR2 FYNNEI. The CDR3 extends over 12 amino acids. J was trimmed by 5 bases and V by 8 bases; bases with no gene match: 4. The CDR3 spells CASDRAKDTQYF. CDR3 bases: TGTGCCAGCGACAGGGCGAAAGATACGCAGTATTTT.

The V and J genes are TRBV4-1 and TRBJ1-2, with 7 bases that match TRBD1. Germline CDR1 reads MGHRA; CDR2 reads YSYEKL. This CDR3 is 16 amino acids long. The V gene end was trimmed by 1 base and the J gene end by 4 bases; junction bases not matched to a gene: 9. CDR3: CASSQAWGQSGYGYTF. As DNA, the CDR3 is TGCGCCAGCAGCCAAGCTTGGGGACAGTCAGGCTATGGCTACACCTTC.

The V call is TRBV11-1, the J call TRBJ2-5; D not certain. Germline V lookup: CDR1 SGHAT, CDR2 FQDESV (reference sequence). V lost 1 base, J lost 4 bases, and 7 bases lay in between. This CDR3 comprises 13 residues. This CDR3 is CASSLGAGETQYF. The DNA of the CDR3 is TGTGCCAGCAGCTTAGGGGCAGGAGAGACCCAGTACTTC.